The rows below give T cell receptor beta chains drawn from one sample of a study of blood T cell repertoires in COVID-19. Some clones are missing from TCRdb's copy, which holds only in-frame ones; the method was immunoSEQ multiplex PCR. The sample has roughly 300,000 clones; 65% to 90% are singletons. The sequenced sample was PBMCs or T cells enriched from blood (not recorded which). These receptors originate from a woman younger than 30 who had recovered from COVID-19. Each CDR3 is given with its conserved first and last residue. The order of the fields is J gene, clone size, V gene, D gene, CDR3 protein, CDR3 DNA. A D gene is named only where the DNA matches it firmly. Some rows mark clone size as missing; the rest say once, few, many or name a class of expanded clone.

TRBJ2-2,.,TRBV5-1,.,CASSGGQNTGELFF,TGCGCCAGCAGCGGGGGACAGAACACCGGGGAGCTGTTTTTT
TRBJ1-5,.,TRBV7-4,TRBD1,CASSRRRGQGTNQPQHF,TGTGCCAGCAGCCGCCGGCGCGGACAGGGTACTAATCAGCCCCAGCATTTT
TRBJ1-2,few,TRBV19,.,CASSSGGRQDNYGYTF,TGTGCCAGTAGCTCGGGGGGCCGGCAAGATAACTATGGCTACACCTTC
TRBJ1-1,once,TRBV21-1,.,CASSNGDRGLSLNTEAFF,TGTGCCAGCAGCAATGGAGACAGGGGGCTCAGTTTGAACACTGAAGCTTTCTTT
TRBJ1-2,.,TRBV6-6,.,CASSLQNYGYTF,TGTGCCAGCAGTTTACAAAACTATGGCTACACCTTC
TRBJ1-1,.,TRBV6-5,.,CASRAGVGTEAFF,TGTGCCAGCAGAGCAGGGGTTGGCACTGAAGCTTTCTTT
TRBJ1-2,.,TRBV12-3/TRBV12-4,TRBD1,CASSLTGGVGYTF,TGTGCCAGCAGCCTAACAGGGGGCGTCGGCTACACCTTC
TRBJ1-2,.,TRBV7-8,.,CASSFEANYGYTF,TGTGCCAGCAGCTTTGAGGCTAACTATGGCTACACCTTC
TRBJ2-2,.,TRBV9,.,CASSPDSTGELFF,TGTGCCAGCAGCCCGGACAGTACCGGGGAGCTGTTTTTT
TRBJ1-4,.,TRBV19,.,CVSKKGSNEKLFF,TGTGTCAGTAAGAAGGGGTCTAATGAAAAACTGTTTTTT
TRBJ1-2,.,TRBV6-5,.,CASSYEGGYTF,TGTGCCAGCAGTTATGAGGGTGGCTACACCTTC
TRBJ2-3,.,TRBV3-1/TRBV3-2,.,CASSQVSVPDTQYF,TGTGCCAGCAGCCAAGTCAGTGTGCCAGATACGCAGTATTTT
TRBJ1-1,.,TRBV29-1,.,CSVMEQGWNTEAFF,TGCAGCGTTATGGAACAGGGATGGAACACTGAAGCTTTCTTT
TRBJ1-1,.,TRBV2,TRBD1,CASRTGQGGLAFF,TGTGCCAGCAGAACGGGACAGGGGGGGTTGGCTTTCTTT
TRBJ1-5,.,TRBV2,.,CASSENIMADQPQHF,TGTGCCAGCAGTGAAAATATCATGGCTGATCAGCCCCAGCATTTT
TRBJ1-1,.,TRBV29-1,.,CSVPGGVEAFF,TGCAGCGTTCCGGGGGGAGTTGAAGCTTTCTTT
TRBJ1-3,.,TRBV9,.,CASSVSTGSGNTIYF,TGTGCCAGCAGCGTCTCCACAGGCTCTGGAAACACCATATATTTT
TRBJ2-2,.,TRBV4-1,TRBD1,CASSTRTGPLNTGELFF,TGCGCCAGCAGCACCCGGACAGGGCCCCTGAACACCGGGGAGCTGTTTTTT
TRBJ2-7,.,TRBV7-9,TRBD1,CASLGQASYEQYF,TGTGCCAGCCTGGGACAGGCCTCCTACGAGCAGTACTTC
TRBJ2-6,.,TRBV3-1/TRBV3-2,.,CASSQDWGGDAGANVLTF,TGTGCCAGCAGCCAAGACTGGGGGGGCGACGCTGGGGCCAACGTCCTGACTTTC
TRBJ2-3,.,TRBV19,TRBD1,CASWDRGSADTQYF,TGTGCCAGTTGGGACAGGGGGTCAGCAGATACGCAGTATTTT
TRBJ1-5,few,TRBV19,TRBD1,CARLSGQGSNQPQHF,TGTGCCAGACTTTCGGGACAGGGGTCCAATCAGCCCCAGCATTTT
TRBJ2-4,.,TRBV3-1/TRBV3-2,TRBD1,CASSPRTGLTKNIQYF,TGTGCCAGCAGCCCCCGGACAGGGTTAACCAAAAACATTCAGTACTTC
TRBJ1-1,.,TRBV10-3,TRBD1,CAISEVGTGVNTEAFF,TGTGCCATCAGTGAGGTAGGGACAGGGGTGAACACTGAAGCTTTCTTT
TRBJ1-3,.,TRBV5-1,.,CASSPDSSGNTIYF,TGCGCCAGCAGCCCCGACAGCTCTGGAAACACCATATATTTT
TRBJ2-7,.,TRBV11-2,.,CASSFNTDRYEQYF,TGTGCCAGCAGCTTCAACACAGACAGGTACGAGCAGTACTTC
TRBJ2-7,.,TRBV2,TRBD1,CASRSGQGLNEQYF,TGTGCCAGCAGATCGGGACAGGGCTTAAACGAGCAGTACTTC
TRBJ1-2,.,TRBV28,.,CASSLGGANYGYTF,TGTGCCAGCAGTTTAGGGGGGGCAAACTATGGCTACACCTTC
TRBJ2-5,.,TRBV5-1,.,CASRPREVSQETQYF,TGCGCCAGCCGCCCGAGGGAGGTCAGCCAAGAGACCCAGTACTTC
TRBJ2-5,.,TRBV10-1,.,CASSEFQQETQYF,TGCGCCAGCAGTGAGTTCCAGCAAGAGACCCAGTACTTC
TRBJ1-1,.,TRBV27,.,CASRGRTEAFF,TGTGCCAGCAGGGGCCGGACTGAAGCTTTCTTT
TRBJ1-5,few,TRBV4-2,.,CASSQEVENQPQHF,TGTGCCAGCAGCCAGGAGGTTGAGAACCAGCCCCAGCATTTT
TRBJ2-7,.,TRBV5-4,TRBD2,CASSPVGLADEQYF,TGTGCCAGCAGCCCTGTGGGCCTAGCGGACGAGCAGTACTTC
TRBJ2-1,.,TRBV28,.,CASSFQESVYNEQFF,TGTGCCAGCAGTTTCCAGGAATCCGTATACAATGAGCAGTTCTTC
TRBJ1-5,.,TRBV27,.,CASRYSGNQPQHF,TGTGCCAGCAGGTATTCAGGGAATCAGCCCCAGCATTTT
TRBJ1-1,.,TRBV4-1,.,CASSHSRRQLSMNTEAFF,TGCGCCAGCAGCCATTCGCGCCGACAGTTGAGCATGAACACTGAAGCTTTCTTT
TRBJ1-1,.,TRBV12-3/TRBV12-4,.,CASTQELYTEAFF,TGTGCCAGCACCCAGGAACTGTACACTGAAGCTTTCTTT
TRBJ2-5,.,TRBV6-5,TRBD2,CASSSGTQETQYF,TGTGCCAGCAGTAGCGGGACCCAAGAGACCCAGTACTTC
TRBJ1-5,.,TRBV6-5,.,CASSYSRIGWPQHF,TGTGCCAGCAGTTACTCGAGGATTGGTTGGCCCCAGCATTTT
TRBJ1-1,.,TRBV11-2,TRBD1,CASSLGRGFVNTEAFF,TGTGCCAGCAGCTTAGGCAGGGGGTTCGTGAACACTGAAGCTTTCTTT
TRBJ1-1,.,TRBV11-1,.,CASSRLGGAEAFF,TGTGCCAGCAGCCGACTGGGGGGGGCTGAAGCTTTCTTT